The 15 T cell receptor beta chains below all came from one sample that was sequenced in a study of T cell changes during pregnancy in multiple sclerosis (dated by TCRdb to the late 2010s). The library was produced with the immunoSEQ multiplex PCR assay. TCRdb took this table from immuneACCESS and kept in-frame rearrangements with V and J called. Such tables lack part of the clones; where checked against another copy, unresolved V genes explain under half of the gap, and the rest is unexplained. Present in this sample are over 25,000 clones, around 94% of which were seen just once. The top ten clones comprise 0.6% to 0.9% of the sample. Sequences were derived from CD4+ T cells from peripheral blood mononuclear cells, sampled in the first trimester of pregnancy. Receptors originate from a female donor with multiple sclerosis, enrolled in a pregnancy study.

The DNA of the CDR3 is TGCGCCAGCAGCTTGGCCGGGCGGGGGGGCCCAGATACGCAGTATTTT. Protein product: CASSLAGRGGPDTQYF. The chain combines TRBV5-1 with TRBJ2-3; 9 bases are shared with TRBD2. Looked up from germline, CDR1 is SGHRS and CDR2 is YFSETQ. This CDR3 contains 16 residues. With V trimmed by 0 bases and J by 4 bases, 6 bases remained unmatched.

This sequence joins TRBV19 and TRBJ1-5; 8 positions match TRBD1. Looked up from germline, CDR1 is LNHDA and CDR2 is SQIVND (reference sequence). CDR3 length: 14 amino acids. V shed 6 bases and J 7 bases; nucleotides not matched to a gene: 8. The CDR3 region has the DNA TGTGCCAGTAGACCTGGACAGGGTGGACAGCCCCAGCATTTT. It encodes CASRPGQGGQPQHF. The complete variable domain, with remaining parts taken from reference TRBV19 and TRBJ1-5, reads DGGITQSPKYLFRKEGQNVTLSCEQNLNHDAMYWYRQDPGQGLRLIYYSQIVNDFQKGDIAEGYSVSREKKESFPLTVTSAQKNPTAFYLCASRPGQGGQPQHFGDGTRLSIL.

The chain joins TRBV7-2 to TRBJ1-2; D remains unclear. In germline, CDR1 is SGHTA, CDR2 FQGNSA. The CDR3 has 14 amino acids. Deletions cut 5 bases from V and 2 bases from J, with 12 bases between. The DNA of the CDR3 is TGTGCCAGCAGCCCCTCTTCGGGAAACTATGGCTACACCTTC. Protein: CASSPSSGNYGYTF.

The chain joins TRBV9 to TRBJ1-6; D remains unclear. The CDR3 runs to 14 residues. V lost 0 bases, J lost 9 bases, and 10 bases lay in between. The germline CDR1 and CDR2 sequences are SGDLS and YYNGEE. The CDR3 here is CASSVDPAVSPLHF. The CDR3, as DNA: TGTGCCAGCAGCGTAGACCCAGCGGTTTCACCCCTCCACTTT.

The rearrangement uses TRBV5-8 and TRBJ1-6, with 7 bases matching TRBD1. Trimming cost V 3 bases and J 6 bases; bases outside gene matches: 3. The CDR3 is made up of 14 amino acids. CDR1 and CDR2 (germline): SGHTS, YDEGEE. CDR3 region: CASSWDRINSPLHF. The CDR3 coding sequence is TGTGCCAGCAGCTGGGACAGAATTAATTCACCCCTCCACTTT. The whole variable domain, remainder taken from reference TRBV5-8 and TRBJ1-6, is EAGVTQSPTHLIKTRGQQATLRCSPISGHTSVYWYQQALGLGLQFLLWYDEGEERNRGNFPPRFSGRQFPNYSSELNVNALELEDSALYLCASSWDRINSPLHFGNGTRLTVT.

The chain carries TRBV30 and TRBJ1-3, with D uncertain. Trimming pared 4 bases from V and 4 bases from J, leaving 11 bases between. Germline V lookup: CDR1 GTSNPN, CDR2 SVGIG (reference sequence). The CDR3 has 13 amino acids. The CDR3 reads CAWNRRSGNTIYF. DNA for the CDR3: TGTGCCTGGAATAGGAGATCCGGAAACACCATATATTTT.

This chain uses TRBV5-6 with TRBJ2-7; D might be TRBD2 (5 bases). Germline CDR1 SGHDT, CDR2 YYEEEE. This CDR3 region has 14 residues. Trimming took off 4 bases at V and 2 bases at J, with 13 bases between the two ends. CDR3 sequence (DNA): TGTGCCAGCAGCCCCCTCAACGGGGCCTACGAGCAGTACTTC. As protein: CASSPLNGAYEQYF. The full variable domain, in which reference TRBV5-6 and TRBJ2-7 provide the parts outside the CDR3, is DAGVTQSPTHLIKTRGQQVTLRCSPKSGHDTVSWYQQALGQGPQFIFQYYEEEERQRGNFPDRFSGHQFPNYSSELNVNALLLGDSALYLCASSPLNGAYEQYFGPGTRLTVT.

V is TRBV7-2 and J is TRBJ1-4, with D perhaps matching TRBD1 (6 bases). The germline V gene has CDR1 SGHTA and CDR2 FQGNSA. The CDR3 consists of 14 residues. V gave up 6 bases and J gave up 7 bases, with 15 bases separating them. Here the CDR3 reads CASSFEPRGEKLFF. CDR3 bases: TGTGCCAGCAGTTTTGAACCCAGGGGTGAAAAACTGTTTTTT. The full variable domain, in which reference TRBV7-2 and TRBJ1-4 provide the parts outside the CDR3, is GAGVSQSPSNKVTEKGKDVELRCDPISGHTALYWYRQSLGQGLEFLIYFQGNSAPDKSGLPSDRFSAERTGGSVSTLTIQRTQQEDSAVYLCASSFEPRGEKLFFGSGTQLSVL.

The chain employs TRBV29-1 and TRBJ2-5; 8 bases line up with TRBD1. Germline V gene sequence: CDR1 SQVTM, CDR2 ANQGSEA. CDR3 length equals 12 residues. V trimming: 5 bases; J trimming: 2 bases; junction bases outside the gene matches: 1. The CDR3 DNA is TGCAGCGTTAACAGGGGGCAAGAGACCCAGTACTTC. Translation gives CSVNRGQETQYF.

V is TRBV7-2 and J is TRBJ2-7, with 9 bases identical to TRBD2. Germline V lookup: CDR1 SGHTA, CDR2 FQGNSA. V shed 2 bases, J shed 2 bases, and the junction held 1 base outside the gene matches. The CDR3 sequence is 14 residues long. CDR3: CASSLTSGPYEQYF. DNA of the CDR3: TGTGCCAGCAGCTTAACTAGCGGGCCCTACGAGCAGTACTTC.

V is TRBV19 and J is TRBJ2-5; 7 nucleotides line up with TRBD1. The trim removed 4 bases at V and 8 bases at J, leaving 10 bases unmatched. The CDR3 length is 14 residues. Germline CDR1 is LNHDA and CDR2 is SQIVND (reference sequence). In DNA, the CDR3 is TGTGCCAGTAGTACCTACAGGGGCAGTGGAACCCAGTACTTC. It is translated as CASSTYRGSGTQYF.

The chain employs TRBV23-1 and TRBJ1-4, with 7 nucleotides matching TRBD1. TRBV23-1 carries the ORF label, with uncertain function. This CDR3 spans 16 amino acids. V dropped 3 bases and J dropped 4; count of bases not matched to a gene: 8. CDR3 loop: CASSHPDRDHNEKLFF. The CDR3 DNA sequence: TGCGCCAGCAGTCACCCAGACAGGGATCATAATGAAAAACTGTTTTTT.

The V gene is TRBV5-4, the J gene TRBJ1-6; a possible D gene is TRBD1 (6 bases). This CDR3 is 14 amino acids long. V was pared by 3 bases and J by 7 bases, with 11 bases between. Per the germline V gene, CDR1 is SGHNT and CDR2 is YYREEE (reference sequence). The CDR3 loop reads CASSYRVGNSPLHF. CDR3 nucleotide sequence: TGTGCCAGCAGCTACAGGGTGGGGAATTCACCCCTCCACTTT.

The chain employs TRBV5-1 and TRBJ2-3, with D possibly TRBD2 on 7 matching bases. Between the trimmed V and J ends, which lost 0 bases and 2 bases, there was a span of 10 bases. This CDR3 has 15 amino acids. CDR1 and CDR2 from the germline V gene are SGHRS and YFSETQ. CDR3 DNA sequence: TGCGCCAGCAGCTTGGGGGGGGGCTACACAGATACGCAGTATTTT. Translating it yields CASSLGGGYTDTQYF.

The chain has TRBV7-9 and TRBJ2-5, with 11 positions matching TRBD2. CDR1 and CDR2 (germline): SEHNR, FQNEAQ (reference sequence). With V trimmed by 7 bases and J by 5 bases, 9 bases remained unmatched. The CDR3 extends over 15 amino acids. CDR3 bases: TGTGCCAGCACCCATAGCGGGGGGGCCGGTGAGACCCAGTACTTC. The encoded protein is CASTHSGGAGETQYF.